This T cell receptor (beta chain) was recovered during a study of blood T cell repertoires in COVID-19 (dated by TCRdb to about 2020). For the study in its entirety: Samples from collaborators originated in the United States, Italy and Spain and spanned both the acute and convalescent phases of COVID-19. The material from the prospective study consisted of cDNA or gDNA derived from T cells, B-cell-depleted T cells, or PBMCs. Subjects who had been exposed to COVID-19, were actively infected with it, or had recovered from it provided the deeply sampled blood TCRbeta repertoires that made up the dataset. A freely available public database, intended as a resource for researchers studying the immune response to SARS-CoV-2, is where the repertoires were released. Samples came from the ongoing ImmuneRACE study (first 160 participants) plus 1,254 subjects from 6 global collaborators. Nearly every sample came with metadata listing a de-identified subject ID, COVID-19 status, age in years and sex. Where HLA class I and class II types were available, the types were taken from metadata supplied by the sample provider, not from assay-based typing. The research as a whole found: The quantity of clinical and demographic metadata differed by source and by participant and was supplied without curation.

TCRbeta CDR3 regions were amplified from genomic DNA using the immunoSEQ Assay, a bias-controlled multiplex PCR. Under the source paper's analysis protocol: Nucleated cell counts per sample were estimated from amplification of reference gene primers within the assay. To quantify the absolute abundance of each unique TCRbeta CDR3 rearrangement, sequence reads were collapsed and filtered. For each sample, productive Simpson clonality was calculated as the square root of Simpson's diversity index across productive rearrangements. This immuneACCESS table, as held by TCRdb, lists in-frame sequences with V and J called but not all clones. Of the missing ones, under half trace to an unresolved V gene in checked studies; the others have no known cause. Clone size and the V and J calls come from that table; the DNA yielded D and trimming. This sample comprises around 140,000 clones, 81% of them detected only once. The ten biggest clones cover 8.4% of the sample.

From cysteine to phenylalanine, the CDR3 is 16 amino acids long. The DNA shown is the 48-base CDR3, in frame from base 1. At the junction V is shortened by 2 bases and J by 5 bases; bases outside the gene matches: 4. The germline V gene provides CDR1 MNHNS and CDR2 SASEGT. Each collaborating institution followed its own protocols to collect whole blood in K2EDTA tubes. For TCRbeta analysis, collaborators shipped samples in one of three forms: frozen whole blood, isolated PBMCs, or DNA extracted from either of those sample types. On this clone: Its antigen specificity is not known. No base qualities exist here, and no much larger clone lies one base off it.

The chain uses TRBV6-1 and TRBJ2-5; TRBD2 lines up with 14 middle nucleotides. The clonotype was recovered from a woman in her sixties or seventies with active or convalescent COVID-19. Sequenced: peripheral blood. The CDR3 region: CASSERTSGGRETQYF. The nucleotide sequence is TGTGCCAGCAGTGAAAGGACTAGCGGGGGGAGGGAGACCCAGTACTTC.